One sample yielded the 19 T cell receptor beta chains listed below, sequenced in a study of T cell changes during pregnancy in multiple sclerosis. Only in-frame clones appear in the TCRdb table, and some are missing; sequencing was by immunoSEQ multiplex PCR. The sample yields 60,000 to 75,000 clones, approximately 93% seen once. Specimen: CD8+ T cells from peripheral blood mononuclear cells, collected in the second trimester of pregnancy. These receptors all stem from a female donor with multiple sclerosis, enrolled in a pregnancy study.

The V and J genes are TRBV28 and TRBJ2-1; no clear D. The CDR3 spans 13 residues. V lost 2 bases, J lost 2 bases, and 4 bases lay in between. Germline V lookup: CDR1 MDHEN, CDR2 SYDVKM. CDR3 nucleotide sequence: TGTGCCAGCAGTTTAGTTACCTACAATGAGCAGTTCTTC. This gives the protein CASSLVTYNEQFF.

This sequence joins TRBV29-1 and TRBJ2-7; TRBD2 agrees at 13 bases. The V segment lost 6 bases and the J segment 3 bases; nucleotides outside the gene matches: 8. Germline-derived CDR1 and CDR2 are SQVTM and ANQGSEA. CDR3 length: 15 residues. CDR3 residues: CSVRGLAGRDYEQYF. The CDR3 DNA sequence: TGCAGCGTCCGGGGACTAGCGGGACGCGACTACGAGCAGTACTTC.

The CDR3 reads CASSLTSGSSEQFF. Written as DNA, the CDR3 is TGTGCCAGCAGTTTAACTAGCGGGAGCAGCGAGCAGTTCTTC. J is TRBJ2-1 and V is TRBV6-5, with 11 bases identical to TRBD2. Germline trimming cut 4 bases from V and 10 bases from J; bases unmatched to any gene: 6. Germline loops: CDR1 MNHEY, CDR2 SVGAGI. The length of the CDR3 is 14 residues.

The genes are TRBV19 and TRBJ2-4; D is uncertain. The germline V and J ends were trimmed by 3 bases and 1 base, with 7 bases remaining between them. Germline-derived CDR1 and CDR2 are LNHDA and SQIVND (reference sequence). The CDR3 runs to 14 residues. CDR3 DNA sequence: TGTGCCAGTAGTATGCCAGTGGCCAAAAACATTCAGTACTTC. This codes for CASSMPVAKNIQYF.

The chain recombines TRBV6-4 with TRBJ2-2; D perhaps matches TRBD2 (6 bases). This CDR3 contains 14 residues. Trimming cost V 0 bases and J 5 bases, with 7 bases left between them. Germline values: CDR1 MRHNA, CDR2 SNTAGT. The CDR3, as DNA: TGTGCCAGCAGTGACTCGAGCGGGACCGGGGAGCTGTTTTTT. It is translated as CASSDSSGTGELFF.

The chain combines TRBV28 with TRBJ1-2, with D perhaps TRBD1 (5 bases). Trimming pared 5 bases from V and 4 bases from J, leaving 23 bases between. The germline CDR1 and CDR2 sequences are MDHEN and SYDVKM. CDR3 length: 17 amino acids. CDR3 sequence reads: CASSPYRTLPTPYGYTF. The CDR3 DNA follows: TGTGCCAGCAGTCCTTATCGGACACTCCCTACACCCTATGGCTACACCTTC.

The chain carries TRBV6-6 and TRBJ1-3, with a tentative D call TRBD1 (6 bases). The V end was cut by 5 bases, the J end by 8 bases, with 13 bases between. The CDR3 totals 13 residues. The germline gives CDR1 MNHNY, CDR2 SVGAGI (reference sequence). The CDR3 DNA reads as TGTGCCAGCAGTAGTGGGACATTGGACACCATATATTTT. Residues: CASSSGTLDTIYF.

The chain has TRBV7-9 and TRBJ2-3; D is ambiguous. The CDR3 spans 12 residues. The V gene's germline CDR1 is SEHNR and CDR2 FQNEAQ (reference sequence). The V end lost 6 bases, the J end lost 6 bases, and 10 bases lay between the germline ends. CDR3 coding DNA: TGTGCCAGCAGTTCCTCGTCGGATACGCAGTATTTT. Amino acids: CASSSSSDTQYF.

The CDR3 sequence is CASSIGTGVRYEQYF. In nucleotides, the CDR3 is TGTGCCAGTAGTATTGGGACAGGGGTCCGCTACGAGCAGTACTTC. The J gene is TRBJ2-7, the V gene TRBV19; the match to TRBD1 covers 10 bases. CDR1 is LNHDA and CDR2 is SQIVND in the germline V gene (reference sequence). With 3 bases clipped from V and 3 bases from J, the junction kept 5 bases outside the gene matches. This CDR3 has 15 residues.

The chain uses TRBV20-1 and TRBJ2-1; D remains ambiguous. The CDR3 contains 11 residues. Per the germline V gene, CDR1 is DFQATT and CDR2 is SNEGSKA (reference sequence). V lost 6 bases to trimming and J lost 10 bases, with 13 bases between them. Here the CDR3 DNA reads TGCAGTGCACCAGTCCTGATGGAGCAGTTCTTC. Translating it yields CSAPVLMEQFF.

The genes are TRBV7-2 and TRBJ2-3; a possible D gene is TRBD2 (7 bases). Germline CDR1 and CDR2: SGHTA and FQGNSA. Trimming took 1 base from V and 0 from J, leaving 14 bases between them. This CDR3 contains 17 residues. The CDR3 nucleotides are TGTGCCAGCAGCTTAGGGGGGGGCCCGGTAAGCACAGATACGCAGTATTTT. Translating it yields CASSLGGGPVSTDTQYF.

V is TRBV5-1 and J is TRBJ2-7; 8 bases align to TRBD1. V lost 5 bases, J lost 0 bases, and 7 bases stayed unmatched. The CDR3 spans 15 residues. Germline assignment: CDR1 SGHRS and CDR2 YFSETQ. Written as DNA, the CDR3 is TGCGCCAGCAGATTTTCAGGGGGCGCCTCCTACGAGCAGTACTTC. Translating gives CASRFSGGASYEQYF. Together with reference TRBV5-1 and TRBJ2-7, the CDR3 gives the full variable domain: KAGVTQTPRYLIKTRGQQVTLSCSPISGHRSVSWYQQTPGQGLQFLFEYFSETQRNKGNFPGRFSGRQFSNSRSEMNVSTLELGDSALYLCASRFSGGASYEQYFGPGTRLTVT.

V and J are TRBV27 and TRBJ2-7; 8 positions agree with TRBD1. The CDR3 loop spans 14 amino acids. The junction had 6 bases not matched to a gene; V was cut back by 3 bases and J by 5 bases. From germline, CDR1 is MNHEY and CDR2 SMNVEV (reference sequence). CDR3 coding DNA: TGTGCCAGCAGTTTTAGGGACAGGACCCACGAGCAGTACTTC. Its translation is CASSFRDRTHEQYF.

This clone was detected once. The CDR3 region has the DNA TGTGCCAGCAGTCCACGGGGTAGCACAGATACGCAGTATTTT. This codes for CASSPRGSTDTQYF. The chain has TRBV6-4 and TRBJ2-3; tentative D call: TRBD2 (5 bases). V dropped 5 bases and J dropped 0 bases, with 9 bases sitting between them. Germline V gives CDR1 MRHNA, CDR2 SNTAGT. The length of the CDR3 is 14 residues.

This chain connects TRBV11-2 to TRBJ1-2; 8 nucleotides agree with TRBD1. The trim removed 6 bases at V and 3 bases at J, leaving 9 bases unmatched. Germline V gene data show CDR1 as SGHAT and CDR2 as FQNNGV. CDR3 length equals 15 residues. The CDR3 DNA reads as TGTGCCAGCAGTCCCAGGGGGCCTACCTACTATGGCTACACCTTC. Translation: CASSPRGPTYYGYTF.

This chain connects TRBV27 to TRBJ2-1, with 7 positions matching TRBD1. The CDR3 extends over 13 amino acids. Germline CDR1 reads MNHEY; CDR2 reads SMNVEV (reference sequence). V was pared by 3 bases and J by 10 bases, with 6 bases of the junction left unmatched. The CDR3, as DNA: TGTGCCAGCAGTTTTTCCAGGGGGAAGGAGCAGTTCTTC. Translation: CASSFSRGKEQFF.

This chain connects TRBV7-8 to TRBJ2-3, with TRBD2 matching 7 bases. The CDR3 contains 16 residues. CDR1 and CDR2 from the germline V gene are SGHVS and FQNEAQ. V gave up 1 base and J gave up 4 bases; unmatched junction bases: 8. CDR3 loop: CASSLEGGSSADTQYF. CDR3 nucleotide sequence: TGTGCCAGCAGCTTAGAGGGCGGGAGCAGTGCAGATACGCAGTATTTT.

The V gene is TRBV19, the J gene TRBJ2-1; TRBD1 matches 7 bases. Per germline, CDR1 LNHDA and CDR2 SQIVND (reference sequence). CDR3 length: 13 amino acids. Germline trimming cut 9 bases from V and 0 bases from J; bases unmatched to any gene: 2. CDR3 sequence reads: CASRQGSYNEQFF. CDR3 bases: TGTGCCAGCAGACAGGGCTCCTACAATGAGCAGTTCTTC.

This chain joins TRBV9 and TRBJ2-1; 10 nucleotides line up with TRBD2. The CDR3 runs to 15 residues. V dropped 5 bases and J dropped 0; count of bases not matched to a gene: 2. The germline V gene encodes CDR1 SGDLS and CDR2 YYNGEE. DNA for the CDR3: TGTGCCAGCAGTCCTAGCGGGAGCTCCTACAATGAGCAGTTCTTC. It translates to CASSPSGSSYNEQFF.